This record looks at one TCR beta chain sequence and its context. This clone's antigen is unknown. No per-base quality is available; no much larger clone lies one base away. TCRbeta CDR3 regions were sequenced with the immunoSEQ Assay. After extraction, genomic DNA underwent amplification by bias-controlled multiplex PCR, followed by high-throughput sequencing. The authors' analysis ran thus. To quantify the absolute abundance of each unique TCRbeta CDR3 region, sequences were collapsed and filtered. T cell fraction was estimated by normalizing TCRbeta template counts to usable DNA, with usable DNA measured through amplification of reference genes found in all nucleated cells. Repertoire TCRs were annotated as SARS-CoV-2-specific when V gene, CDR3 amino acid sequence and J gene were exactly matched to a known reactive TCR set. MIRA supplied the reference SARS-CoV-2 TCR set, which was filtered for enrichment in COVID-19-positive ImmuneCODE repertoires so that public or cross-reactive TCRs were removed. Using the MIRA antigens, annotated TCRs were further analysed by specific ORF or by position within an ORF. Depth was the summed frequency of annotated unique rearrangements, while breadth was defined as annotated unique rearrangements over total unique productive rearrangements. Two-sided Wilcoxon rank-sum tests were used to compare TCR breadth between groups. The clones in this table, taken by TCRdb from immuneACCESS, are in-frame only. Not every clone is retained; where verified, under half of the shortfall comes from an unresolved V gene, and the cause of the rest is unknown. The V and J calls and clone size come from that table; D and trimming were worked out from the DNA. In this sample the table shows roughly 680,000 clones, roughly nine tenths of which occur a single time. Around 1.4% of the sample is taken by the ten largest.

This entry belongs to a study of Ad26.COV2.S vaccination and SARS-CoV-2 variants (dated by TCRdb to about 2021). Regarding the study in general: Donors in the vaccine arm were drawn from COV1001, a multicentre, randomized, double-blind, placebo-controlled phase I-IIa trial testing Ad26.COV2.S in healthy adults. Ad26.COV2.S was given intramuscularly at 5x10^10 or 1x10^11 viral particles, as a single shot or as two shots 56 days apart. TCRbeta repertoire sequencing was used to assess the specificity and breadth of SARS-CoV-2-reactive T cell receptors after Ad26.COV2.S vaccination. A total of 32 samples were included in the TCR-sequenced set, comprising around 19 Ad26.COV2.S vaccine recipients, 5 placebo recipients and 8 SARS-CoV-2 convalescent individuals. Participants in the trial were split at random into five groups of five each, receiving low-dose or high-dose Ad26.COV2.S once or twice, or else placebo on both occasions. Investigators remained blinded to trial group allocation during experiments and outcome assessment. Overall study results and their limits: The study lacked the statistical power to compare responses across vaccine doses or regimens. According to the authors, total T cell responses may have been underestimated by the TCR breadth and depth analyses. Vaccine and placebo recipients had similar non-spike TCR breadth, a finding consistent with the vaccine containing only spike. After vaccination, spike-specific CD8+ and CD4+ T cell responses were reported to show substantial breadth. Higher spike-specific TCR breadth was observed in Ad26.COV2.S recipients than in placebo recipients (P = 0.0014).

The sample's treatment or condition, from its label and the paper: 15 to 20 received Ad26.COV2.S at low or high dose, single or two shots; several received placebo; per-sample allocation not given. Repertoires of vaccine and placebo recipients were sequenced from samples taken on day 63 after the first injection. Between 29 July and 7 August 2020, Cohort 1b enrolled approximately 26 adults aged 18-55 years at one site in Boston, USA. Ad26.COV2.S consisted of a replication-incompetent adenovirus type 26 vector by which a prefusion-stabilized SARS-CoV-2 spike protein from the original Wuhan strain was expressed. The starting material was peripheral blood, obtained in a trial of Ad26.COV2.S vaccine versus placebo. The clonotype comes from a person aged 18-60 years who received the Ad26.COV2.S COVID-19 vaccine or a placebo.

Here is the DNA: TGTGCCAGCAGCTTTTCCCCCCATGAGCAGTTCTTC. Its translation reads: CASSFSPHEQFF. Recombination linked TRBV7-9 to TRBJ2-1; the D gene cannot be named for sure. The cysteine opens and the phenylalanine closes a CDR3 of 12 amino acids. Only the CDR3 DNA is retained, 36 bases long and in frame from the first base. V and J lose 3 bases and 8 bases, and a span of 8 bases separates them. Per the germline V gene (reference sequence), SEHNR is the CDR1 and FQNEAQ is the CDR2. This CDR3, with the reference TRBV7-9 and TRBJ2-1 proteins standing in past its ends, gives the full variable domain DTGVSQNPRHKITKRGQNVTFRCDPISEHNRLYWYRQTLGQGPEFLTYFQNEAQLEKSRLLSDRFSAERPKGSFSTLEIQRTEQGDSAMYLCASSFSPHEQFFGPGTRLTVL.